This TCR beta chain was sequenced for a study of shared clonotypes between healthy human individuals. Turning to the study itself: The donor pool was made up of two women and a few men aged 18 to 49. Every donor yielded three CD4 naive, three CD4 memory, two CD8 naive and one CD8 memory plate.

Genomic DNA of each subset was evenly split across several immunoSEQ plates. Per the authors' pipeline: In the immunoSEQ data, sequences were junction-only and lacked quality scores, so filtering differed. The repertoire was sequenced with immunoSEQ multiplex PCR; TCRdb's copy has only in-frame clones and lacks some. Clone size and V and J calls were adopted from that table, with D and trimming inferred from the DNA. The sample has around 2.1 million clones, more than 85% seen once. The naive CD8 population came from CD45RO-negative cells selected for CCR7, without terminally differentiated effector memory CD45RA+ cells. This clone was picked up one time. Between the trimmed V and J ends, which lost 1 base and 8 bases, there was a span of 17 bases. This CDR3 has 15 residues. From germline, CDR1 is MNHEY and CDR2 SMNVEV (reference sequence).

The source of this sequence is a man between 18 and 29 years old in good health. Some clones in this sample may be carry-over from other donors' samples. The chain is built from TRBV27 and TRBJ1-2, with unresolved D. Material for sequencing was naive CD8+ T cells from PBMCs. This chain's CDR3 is CASSLYLGSREGYTF. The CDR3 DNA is TGTGCCAGCAGTTTATATCTCGGCAGCCGGGAGGGCTACACCTTC.